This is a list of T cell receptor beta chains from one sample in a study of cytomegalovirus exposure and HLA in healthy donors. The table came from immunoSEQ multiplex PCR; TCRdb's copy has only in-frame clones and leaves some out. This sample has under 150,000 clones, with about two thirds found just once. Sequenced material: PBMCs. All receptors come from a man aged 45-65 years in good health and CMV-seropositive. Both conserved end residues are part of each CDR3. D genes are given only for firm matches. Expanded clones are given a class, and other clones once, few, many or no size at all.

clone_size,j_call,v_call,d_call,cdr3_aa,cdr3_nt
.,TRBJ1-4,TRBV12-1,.,CATRRGATNEKLFF,TGTGCCACCCGCAGGGGGGCAACTAATGAAAAACTGTTTTTT
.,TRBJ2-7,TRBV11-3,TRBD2,CASSRGLAGDEQYF,TGTGCCAGCAGCCGAGGACTAGCGGGAGACGAGCAGTACTTC
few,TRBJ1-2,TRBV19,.,CASSIEGAAANYGYTF,TGTGCCAGTAGTATAGAGGGGGCAGCAGCTAACTATGGCTACACCTTC
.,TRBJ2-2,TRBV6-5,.,CASSLQTENTGELFF,TGTGCCAGCAGCCTCCAGACAGAGAACACCGGGGAGCTGTTTTTT
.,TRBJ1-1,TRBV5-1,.,CASSRLGQNQNTEAFF,TGCGCCAGCAGTCGTCTCGGACAGAATCAGAACACTGAAGCTTTCTTT
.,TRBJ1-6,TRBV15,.,CATSRDRGGRSPLHF,TGTGCCACCAGCAGAGATCGAGGGGGAAGGTCACCCCTCCACTTT
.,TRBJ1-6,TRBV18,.,CASSPSLGGRSPLHF,TGTGCCAGCTCACCCTCCCTGGGGGGTCGTTCACCCCTCCACTTT
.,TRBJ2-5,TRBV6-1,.,CASSTSDRAYEQYF,.
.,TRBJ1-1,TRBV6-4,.,CASSETGSTEAFF,TGTGCCAGCAGTGAAACAGGGAGCACTGAAGCTTTCTTT
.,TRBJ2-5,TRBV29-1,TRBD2,CSVLAGGETQYF,TGCAGCGTTCTAGCGGGAGGAGAGACCCAGTACTTC
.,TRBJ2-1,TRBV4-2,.,CASSQVSNEQFF,TGTGCCAGCAGCCAAGTTTCGAATGAGCAGTTCTTC
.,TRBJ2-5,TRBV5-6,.,CASRVTRRETQYF,TGTGCCAGCAGAGTGACTCGACGGGAGACCCAGTACTTC
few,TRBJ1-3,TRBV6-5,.,CASSYSDSSGNTIYF,TGTGCCAGCAGTTACTCGGACAGCTCTGGAAACACCATATATTTT
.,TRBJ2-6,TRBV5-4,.,CASSFARNSGANVLTF,TGTGCCAGCAGCTTCGCGAGGAATTCAGGGGCCAACGTCCTGACTTTC
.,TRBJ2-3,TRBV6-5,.,CASSYSSTSGTDTQYF,TGTGCCAGCAGTTACTCTAGCACTTCTGGCACAGATACGCAGTATTTT
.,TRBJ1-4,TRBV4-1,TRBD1,CASSQPGTANEKLFF,TGCGCCAGCAGCCAACCCGGGACAGCTAATGAAAAACTGTTTTTT
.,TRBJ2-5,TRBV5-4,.,CASSLATGKETQYF,TGTGCCAGCAGCTTGGCTACTGGTAAAGAGACCCAGTACTTC
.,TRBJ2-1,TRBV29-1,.,CSVVRGALFEQFF,TGCAGCGTTGTACGGGGGGCTTTATTTGAGCAGTTCTTC
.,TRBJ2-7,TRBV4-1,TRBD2,CASSLSLGGTSVSYEQYF,TGCGCCAGCAGCCTCTCCCTCGGAGGGACTAGCGTTTCCTACGAGCAGTACTTC
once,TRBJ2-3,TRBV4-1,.,CASSQATDTQYF,TGCGCCAGCAGCCAAGCAACAGATACGCAGTATTTT
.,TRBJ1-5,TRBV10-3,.,CAISEQGSNQPQHF,TGTGCCATCAGTGAACAGGGTAGCAATCAGCCCCAGCATTTT
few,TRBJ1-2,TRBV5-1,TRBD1,CASSPQTGAGNYGYTF,TGCGCCAGCAGCCCCCAGACAGGGGCAGGTAACTATGGCTACACCTTC
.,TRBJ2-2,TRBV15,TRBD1,CATSAGGAGTGELFF,TGTGCCACCAGCGCAGGGGGCGCGGGCACCGGGGAGCTGTTTTTT
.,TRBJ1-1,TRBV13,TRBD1,CASSRTGRGEAFF,TGTGCCAGCAGCCGGACAGGGAGAGGTGAAGCTTTCTTT
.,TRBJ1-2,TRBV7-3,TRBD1,CASSSTGQGIDGYTF,TGTGCCAGCAGCTCAACCGGACAGGGGATCGATGGCTACACCTTC
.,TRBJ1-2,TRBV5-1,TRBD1,CASSLVGTGEFGYTF,TGCGCCAGCAGCTTGGTCGGGACAGGAGAGTTTGGCTACACCTTC
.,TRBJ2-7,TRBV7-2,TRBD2,CASSLTSGPPYEQYF,TGTGCCAGCAGCTTAACTAGCGGACCCCCTTACGAGCAGTACTTC
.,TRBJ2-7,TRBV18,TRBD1,CASSLKMQQGGEQYF,TGTGCCAGCTCACTTAAGATGCAACAGGGGGGAGAGCAGTACTTC
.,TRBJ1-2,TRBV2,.,CASSEEGANYGYTF,TGTGCCAGCAGTGAAGAGGGGGCTAACTATGGCTACACCTTC
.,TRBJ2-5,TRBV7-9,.,CSSSSKGLAQYF,TGTTCCAGCAGCTCCAAGGGGTTGGCCCAGTACTTC
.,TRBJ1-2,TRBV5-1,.,CASSLATGSNYGYTF,TGCGCCAGCAGCTTGGCCACAGGGAGTAACTATGGCTACACCTTC
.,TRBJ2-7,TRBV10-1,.,CASSDAGIPYEQYF,TGCGCCAGCAGTGATGCAGGGATACCCTACGAGCAGTACTTC
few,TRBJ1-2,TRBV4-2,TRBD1,CASSQATGVEGYTF,TGTGCCAGCAGCCAGGCCACAGGGGTGGAAGGCTACACCTTC
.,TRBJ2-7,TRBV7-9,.,CASSIPGLKTYEQYF,TGTGCCAGCAGCATCCCGGGTCTAAAGACCTACGAGCAGTACTTC
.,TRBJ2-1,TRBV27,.,CASSLRQLRHEQFF,TGTGCCAGCAGTTTGAGGCAGCTTCGGCATGAGCAGTTCTTC
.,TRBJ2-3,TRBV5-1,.,CASSLGLSTDTQYF,TGCGCCAGCAGCTTGGGACTAAGCACAGATACGCAGTATTTT
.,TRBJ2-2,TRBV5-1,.,CASSLVNRGQINTGELFF,TGCGCCAGCAGCTTGGTTAACCGAGGACAGATTAACACCGGGGAGCTGTTTTTT
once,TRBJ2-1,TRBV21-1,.,CATSRSAGGEEQFF,TGTGCCACTTCGAGGTCGGCAGGGGGTGAAGAGCAGTTCTTC